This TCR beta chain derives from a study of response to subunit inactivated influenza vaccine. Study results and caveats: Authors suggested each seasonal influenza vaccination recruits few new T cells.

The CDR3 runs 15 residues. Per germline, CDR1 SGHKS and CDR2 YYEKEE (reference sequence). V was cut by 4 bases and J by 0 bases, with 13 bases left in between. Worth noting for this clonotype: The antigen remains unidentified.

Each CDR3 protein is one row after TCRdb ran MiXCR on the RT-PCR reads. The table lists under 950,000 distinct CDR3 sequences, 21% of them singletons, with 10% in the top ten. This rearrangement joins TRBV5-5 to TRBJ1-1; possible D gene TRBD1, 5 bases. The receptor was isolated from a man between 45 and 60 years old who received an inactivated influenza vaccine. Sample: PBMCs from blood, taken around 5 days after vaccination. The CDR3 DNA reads TGTGCCAGCAGCCGGGGGGGTATGGTGAACACTGAAGCTTTCTTT. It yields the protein CASSRGGMVNTEAFF.